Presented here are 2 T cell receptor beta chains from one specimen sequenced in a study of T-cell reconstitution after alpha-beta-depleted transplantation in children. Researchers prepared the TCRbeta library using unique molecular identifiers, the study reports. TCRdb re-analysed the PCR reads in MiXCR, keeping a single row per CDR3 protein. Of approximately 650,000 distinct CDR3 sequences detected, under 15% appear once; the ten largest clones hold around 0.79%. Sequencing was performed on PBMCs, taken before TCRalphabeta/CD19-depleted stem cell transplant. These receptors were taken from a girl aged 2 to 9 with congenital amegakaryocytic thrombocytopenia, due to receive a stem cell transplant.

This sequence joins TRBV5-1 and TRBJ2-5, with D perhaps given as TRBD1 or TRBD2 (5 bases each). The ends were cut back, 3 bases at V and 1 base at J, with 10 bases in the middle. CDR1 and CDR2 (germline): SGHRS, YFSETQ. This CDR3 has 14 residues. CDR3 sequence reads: CASSWDVLQETQYF. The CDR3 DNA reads TGCGCCAGCAGCTGGGACGTTCTCCAAGAGACCCAGTACTTC.

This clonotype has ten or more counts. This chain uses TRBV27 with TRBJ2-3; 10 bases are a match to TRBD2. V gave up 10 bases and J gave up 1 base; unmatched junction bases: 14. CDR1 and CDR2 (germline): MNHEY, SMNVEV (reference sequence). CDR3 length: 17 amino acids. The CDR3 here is CATCRASGSLGTDTQYF. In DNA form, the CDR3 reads TGTGCCACCTGCCGGGCTAGCGGGAGTCTGGGCACAGATACGCAGTATTTT.